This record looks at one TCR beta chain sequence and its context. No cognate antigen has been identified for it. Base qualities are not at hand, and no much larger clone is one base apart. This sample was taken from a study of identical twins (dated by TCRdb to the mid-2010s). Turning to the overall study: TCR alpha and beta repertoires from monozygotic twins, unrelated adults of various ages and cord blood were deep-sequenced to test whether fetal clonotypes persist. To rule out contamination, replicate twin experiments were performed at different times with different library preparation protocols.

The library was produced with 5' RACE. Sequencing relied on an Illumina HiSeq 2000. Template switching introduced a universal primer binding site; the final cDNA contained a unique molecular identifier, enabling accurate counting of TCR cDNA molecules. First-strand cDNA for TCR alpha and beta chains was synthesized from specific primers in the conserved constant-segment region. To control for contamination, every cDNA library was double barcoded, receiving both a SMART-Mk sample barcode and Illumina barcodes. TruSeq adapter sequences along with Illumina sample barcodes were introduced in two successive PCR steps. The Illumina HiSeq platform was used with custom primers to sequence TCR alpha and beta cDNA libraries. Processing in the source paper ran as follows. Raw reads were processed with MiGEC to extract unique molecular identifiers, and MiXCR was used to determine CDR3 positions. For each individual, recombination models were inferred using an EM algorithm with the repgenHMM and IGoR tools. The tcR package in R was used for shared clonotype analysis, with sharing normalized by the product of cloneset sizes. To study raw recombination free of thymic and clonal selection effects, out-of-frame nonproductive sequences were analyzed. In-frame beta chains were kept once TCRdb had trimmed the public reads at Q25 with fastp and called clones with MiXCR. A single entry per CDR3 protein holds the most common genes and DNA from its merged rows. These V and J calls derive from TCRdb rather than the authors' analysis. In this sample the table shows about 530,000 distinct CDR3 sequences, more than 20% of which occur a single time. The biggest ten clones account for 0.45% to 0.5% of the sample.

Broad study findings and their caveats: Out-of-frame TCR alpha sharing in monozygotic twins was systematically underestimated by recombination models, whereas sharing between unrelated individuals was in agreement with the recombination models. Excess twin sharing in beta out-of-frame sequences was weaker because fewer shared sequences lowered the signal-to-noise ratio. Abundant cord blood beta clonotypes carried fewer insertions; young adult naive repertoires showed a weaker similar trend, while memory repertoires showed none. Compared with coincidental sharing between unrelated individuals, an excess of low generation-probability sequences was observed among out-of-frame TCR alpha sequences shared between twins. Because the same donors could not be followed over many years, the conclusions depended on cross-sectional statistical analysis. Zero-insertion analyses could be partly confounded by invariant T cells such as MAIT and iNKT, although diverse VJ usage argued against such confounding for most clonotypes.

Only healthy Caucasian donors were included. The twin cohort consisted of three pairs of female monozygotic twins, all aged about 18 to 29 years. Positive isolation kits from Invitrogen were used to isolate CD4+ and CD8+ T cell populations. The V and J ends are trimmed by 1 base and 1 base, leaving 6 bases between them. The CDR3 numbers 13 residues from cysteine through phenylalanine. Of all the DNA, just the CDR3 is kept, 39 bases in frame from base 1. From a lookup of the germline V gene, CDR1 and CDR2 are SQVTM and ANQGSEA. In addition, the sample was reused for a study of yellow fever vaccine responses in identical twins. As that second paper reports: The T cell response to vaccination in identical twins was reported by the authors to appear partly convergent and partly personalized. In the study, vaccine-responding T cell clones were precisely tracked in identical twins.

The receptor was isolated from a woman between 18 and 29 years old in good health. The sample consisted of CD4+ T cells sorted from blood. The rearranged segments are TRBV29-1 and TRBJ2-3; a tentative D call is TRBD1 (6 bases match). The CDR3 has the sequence CSVEAGGTDTQYF. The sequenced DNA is TGCAGCGTTGAAGCAGGGGGCACAGATACGCAGTATTTT.